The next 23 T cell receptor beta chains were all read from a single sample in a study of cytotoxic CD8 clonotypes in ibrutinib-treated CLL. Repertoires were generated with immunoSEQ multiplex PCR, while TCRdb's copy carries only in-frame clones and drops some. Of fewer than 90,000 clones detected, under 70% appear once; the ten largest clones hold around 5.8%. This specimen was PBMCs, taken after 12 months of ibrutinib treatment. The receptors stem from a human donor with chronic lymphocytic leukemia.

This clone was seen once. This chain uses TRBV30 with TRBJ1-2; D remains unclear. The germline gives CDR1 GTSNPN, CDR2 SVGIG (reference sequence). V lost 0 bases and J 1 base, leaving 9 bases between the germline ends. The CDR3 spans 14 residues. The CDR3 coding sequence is TGTGCCTGGAGTGTAGGAAATTTTAACTATGGCTACACCTTC. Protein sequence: CAWSVGNFNYGYTF.

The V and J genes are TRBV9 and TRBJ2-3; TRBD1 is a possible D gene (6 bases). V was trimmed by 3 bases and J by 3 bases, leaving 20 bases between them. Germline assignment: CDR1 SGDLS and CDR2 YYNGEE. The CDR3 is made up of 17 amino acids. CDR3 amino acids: CASSEVTGSTLTDTQYF. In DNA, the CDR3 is TGTGCCAGCAGCGAGGTAACAGGGTCGACTTTAACAGATACGCAGTATTTT. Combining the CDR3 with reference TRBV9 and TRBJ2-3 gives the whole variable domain DSGVTQTPKHLITATGQRVTLRCSPRSGDLSVYWYQQSLDQGLQFLIQYYNGEERAKGNILERFSAQQFPDLHSELNLSSLELGDSALYFCASSEVTGSTLTDTQYFGPGTRLTVL.

CDR3 nucleotide sequence: TGTGCCAGCAGGACCGCGGGCGGAAATGAAAAACTGTTTTTT. Translation: CASRTAGGNEKLFF. V and J are TRBV6-1 and TRBJ1-4, with unresolved D. Germline V gene data show CDR1 as MNHNS and CDR2 as SASEGT. The CDR3 contains 14 residues. Trimming shortened V by 6 bases and J by 5 bases, and 13 bases separated the two germline ends.

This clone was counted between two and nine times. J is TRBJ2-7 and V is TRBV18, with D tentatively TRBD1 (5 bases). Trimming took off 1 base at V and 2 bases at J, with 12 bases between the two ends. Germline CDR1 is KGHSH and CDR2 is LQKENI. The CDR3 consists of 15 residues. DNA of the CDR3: TGTGCCAGCTCACCACGCGTGACAGATACCTACGAGCAGTACTTC. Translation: CASSPRVTDTYEQYF.

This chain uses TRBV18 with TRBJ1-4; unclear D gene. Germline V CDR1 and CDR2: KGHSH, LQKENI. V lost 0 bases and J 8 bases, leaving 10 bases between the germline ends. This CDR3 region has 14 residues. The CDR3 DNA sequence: TGTGCCAGCTCACCACCATCCAGCCCCGAAAAACTGTTTTTT. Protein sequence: CASSPPSSPEKLFF.

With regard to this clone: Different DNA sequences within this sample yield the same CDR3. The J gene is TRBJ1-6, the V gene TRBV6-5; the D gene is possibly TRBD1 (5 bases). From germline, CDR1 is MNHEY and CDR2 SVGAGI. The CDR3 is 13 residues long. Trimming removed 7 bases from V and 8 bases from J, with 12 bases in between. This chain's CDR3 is CASTLGRDSPLHF. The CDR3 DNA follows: TGTGCCAGCACCTTAGGCAGGGATTCACCCCTCCACTTT.

CDR3 in amino acids: CASSPGGGFRETQYF. The CDR3 DNA follows: TGTGCCAGCAGTCCTGGGGGCGGCTTTAGGGAGACCCAGTACTTC. This rearrangement joins TRBV7-2 to TRBJ2-5; the D gene is possibly TRBD1 (6 bases). Trimming left V 6 bases short and J 5 bases short, with 19 bases between. The germline CDR1 and CDR2 sequences are SGHTA and FQGNSA. This CDR3 has 15 amino acids.

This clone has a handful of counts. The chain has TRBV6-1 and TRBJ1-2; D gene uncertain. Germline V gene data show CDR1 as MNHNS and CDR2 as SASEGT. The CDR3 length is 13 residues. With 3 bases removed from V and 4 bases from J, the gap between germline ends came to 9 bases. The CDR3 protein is CASSDPVGYGYTF. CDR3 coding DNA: TGTGCCAGCAGTGATCCCGTCGGCTATGGCTACACCTTC.

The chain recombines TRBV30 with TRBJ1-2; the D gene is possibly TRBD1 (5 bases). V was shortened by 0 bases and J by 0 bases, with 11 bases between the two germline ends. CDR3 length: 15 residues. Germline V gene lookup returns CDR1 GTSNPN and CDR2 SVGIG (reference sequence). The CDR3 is CAWSVGTSTNYGYTF. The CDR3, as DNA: TGTGCCTGGAGTGTTGGGACTTCGACTAACTATGGCTACACCTTC.

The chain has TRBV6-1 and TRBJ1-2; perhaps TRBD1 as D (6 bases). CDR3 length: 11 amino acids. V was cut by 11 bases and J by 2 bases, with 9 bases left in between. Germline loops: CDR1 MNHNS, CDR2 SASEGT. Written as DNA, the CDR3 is TGTGCCGGAAGGGGGAACTATGGCTACACCTTC. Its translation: CAGRGNYGYTF.

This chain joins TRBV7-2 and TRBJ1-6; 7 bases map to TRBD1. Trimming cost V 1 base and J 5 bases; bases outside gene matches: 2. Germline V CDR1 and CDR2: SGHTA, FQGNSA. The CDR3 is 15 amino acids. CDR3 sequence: CASSLDRGNNSPLHF. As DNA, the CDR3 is TGTGCCAGCAGCTTAGACAGGGGAAATAATTCACCCCTCCACTTT.

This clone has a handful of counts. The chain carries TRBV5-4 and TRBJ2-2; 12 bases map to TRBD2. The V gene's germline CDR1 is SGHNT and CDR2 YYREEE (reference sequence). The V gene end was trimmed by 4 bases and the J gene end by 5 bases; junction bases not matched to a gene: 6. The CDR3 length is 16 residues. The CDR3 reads CASSGGTSGPTGELFF. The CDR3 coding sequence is TGTGCCAGCAGCGGCGGGACTAGCGGGCCAACCGGGGAGCTGTTTTTT. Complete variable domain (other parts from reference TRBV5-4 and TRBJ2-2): ETGVTQSPTHLIKTRGQQVTLRCSSQSGHNTVSWYQQALGQGPQFIFQYYREEENGRGNFPPRFSGLQFPNYSSELNVNALELDDSALYLCASSGGTSGPTGELFFGEGSRLTVL.

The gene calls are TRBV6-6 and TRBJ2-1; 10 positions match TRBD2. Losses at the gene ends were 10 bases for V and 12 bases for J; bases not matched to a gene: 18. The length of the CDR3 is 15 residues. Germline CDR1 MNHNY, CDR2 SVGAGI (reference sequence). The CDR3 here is CATLEPGLAINRQFF. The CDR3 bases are TGTGCCACCCTGGAGCCGGGACTAGCGATTAACCGGCAGTTCTTC.

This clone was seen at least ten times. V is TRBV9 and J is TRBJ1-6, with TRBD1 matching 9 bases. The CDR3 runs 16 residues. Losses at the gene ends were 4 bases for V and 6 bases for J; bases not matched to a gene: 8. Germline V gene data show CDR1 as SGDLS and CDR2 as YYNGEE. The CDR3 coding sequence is TGTGCCAGCAGCCAAATGGACAGGGGAGCTAATTCACCCCTCCACTTT. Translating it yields CASSQMDRGANSPLHF.

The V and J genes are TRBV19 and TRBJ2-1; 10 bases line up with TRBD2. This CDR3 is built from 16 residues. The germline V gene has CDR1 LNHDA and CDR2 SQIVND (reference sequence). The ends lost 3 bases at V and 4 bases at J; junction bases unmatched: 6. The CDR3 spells CASSISAGGLYNEQFF. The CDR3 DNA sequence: TGTGCCAGTAGTATCTCAGCGGGGGGGCTTTACAATGAGCAGTTCTTC.

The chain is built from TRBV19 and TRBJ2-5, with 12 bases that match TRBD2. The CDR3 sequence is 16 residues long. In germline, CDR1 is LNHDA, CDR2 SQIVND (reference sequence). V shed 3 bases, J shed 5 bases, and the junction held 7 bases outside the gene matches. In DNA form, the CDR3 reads TGTGCCAGTAGTATCTTGACTAGCGGGGGCAGGGAGACCCAGTACTTC. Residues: CASSILTSGGRETQYF.

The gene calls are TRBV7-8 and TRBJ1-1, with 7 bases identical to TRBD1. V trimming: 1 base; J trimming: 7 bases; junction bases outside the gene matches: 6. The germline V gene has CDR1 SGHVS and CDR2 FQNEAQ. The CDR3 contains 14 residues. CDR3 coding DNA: TGTGCCAGCAGCTTAGATTGGAGACAGGGTGAAGCTTTCTTT. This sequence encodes CASSLDWRQGEAFF. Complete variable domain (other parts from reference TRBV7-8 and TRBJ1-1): GAGVSQSPRYKVAKRGQDVALRCDPISGHVSLFWYQQALGQGPEFLTYFQNEAQLDKSGLPSDRFFAERPEGSVSTLKIQRTQQEDSAVYLCASSLDWRQGEAFFGQGTRLTVV.

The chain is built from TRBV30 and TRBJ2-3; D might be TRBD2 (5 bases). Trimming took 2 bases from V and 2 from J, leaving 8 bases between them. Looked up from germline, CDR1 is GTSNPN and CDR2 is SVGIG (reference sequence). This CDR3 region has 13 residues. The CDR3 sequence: CAWSPGSTDTQYF. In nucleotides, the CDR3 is TGTGCCTGGAGTCCGGGGTCCACAGATACGCAGTATTTT.

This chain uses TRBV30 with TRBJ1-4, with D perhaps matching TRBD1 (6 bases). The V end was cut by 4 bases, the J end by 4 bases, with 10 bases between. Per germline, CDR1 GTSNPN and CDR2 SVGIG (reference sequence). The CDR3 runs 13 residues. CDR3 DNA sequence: TGTGCCTGGAAGGGACAACTTAATGAAAAACTGTTTTTT. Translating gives CAWKGQLNEKLFF. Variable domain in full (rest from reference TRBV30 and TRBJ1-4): SQTIHQWPATLVQPVGSPLSLECTVEGTSNPNLYWYRQAAGRGLQLLFYSVGIGQISSEVPQNLSASRPQDRQFILSSKKLLLSDSGFYLCAWKGQLNEKLFFGSGTQLSVL.

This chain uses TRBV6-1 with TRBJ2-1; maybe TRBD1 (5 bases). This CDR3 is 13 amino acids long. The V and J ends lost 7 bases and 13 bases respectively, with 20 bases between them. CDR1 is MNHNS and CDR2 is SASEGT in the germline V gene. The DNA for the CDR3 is TGTGCCAGCATCCTAGGACAATCCCGCCTTCAGTTCTTC. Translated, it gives CASILGQSRLQFF.

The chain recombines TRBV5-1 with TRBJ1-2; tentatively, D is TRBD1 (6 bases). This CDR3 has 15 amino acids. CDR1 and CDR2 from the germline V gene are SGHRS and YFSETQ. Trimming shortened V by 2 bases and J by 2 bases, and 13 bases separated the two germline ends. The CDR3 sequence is CASSFLSGENYGYTF. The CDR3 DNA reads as TGCGCCAGCAGCTTTCTGTCAGGGGAAAACTATGGCTACACCTTC. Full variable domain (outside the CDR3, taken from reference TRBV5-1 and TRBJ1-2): KAGVTQTPRYLIKTRGQQVTLSCSPISGHRSVSWYQQTPGQGLQFLFEYFSETQRNKGNFPGRFSGRQFSNSRSEMNVSTLELGDSALYLCASSFLSGENYGYTFGSGTRLTVV.

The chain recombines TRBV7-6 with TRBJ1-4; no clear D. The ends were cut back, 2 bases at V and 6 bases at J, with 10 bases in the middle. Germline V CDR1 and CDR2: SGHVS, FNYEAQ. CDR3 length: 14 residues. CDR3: CASSLRMTDEKLFF. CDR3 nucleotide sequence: TGTGCCAGCAGCTTACGTATGACGGATGAAAAACTGTTTTTT. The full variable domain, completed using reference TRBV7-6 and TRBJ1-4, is GAGVSQSPRYKVTKRGQDVALRCDPISGHVSLYWYRQALGQGPEFLTYFNYEAQQDKSGLPNDRFSAERPEGSISTLTIQRTEQRDSAMYRCASSLRMTDEKLFFGSGTQLSVL.

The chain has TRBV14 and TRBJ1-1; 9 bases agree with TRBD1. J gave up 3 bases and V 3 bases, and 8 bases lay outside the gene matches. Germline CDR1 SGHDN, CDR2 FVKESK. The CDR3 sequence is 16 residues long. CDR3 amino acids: CASSHRSGTGHTEAFF. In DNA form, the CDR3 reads TGTGCCAGCAGCCATCGATCCGGGACAGGGCACACTGAAGCTTTCTTT.